The 5 T cell receptor beta chains below come from one sample, sequenced in a study of blood T cell repertoires in COVID-19. Sequencing was performed with immunoSEQ multiplex PCR; in TCRdb, only in-frame clones are kept and a portion is missing. The sample consists of around 260,000 clones, 88% of them appearing once. Source material: peripheral blood. These receptors were obtained from a woman aged 70 to 79 with COVID-19, enrolled during active disease.

J is TRBJ2-1 and V is TRBV10-3; maybe TRBD2 (5 bases). V shed 5 bases and J shed 4 bases, with 9 bases lying between them. This CDR3 comprises 13 residues. Per germline, CDR1 ENHRY and CDR2 SYGVKD. CDR3 amino acids: CAISSAAYNEQFF. The CDR3 coding sequence is TGTGCCATCAGTTCAGCGGCATACAATGAGCAGTTCTTC.

The chain employs TRBV7-9 and TRBJ2-7; the match to TRBD1 covers 9 bases. The CDR3 contains 14 residues. The V and J ends lost 1 base and 5 bases, in that order; junction bases with no gene match: 3. Germline V gene lookup returns CDR1 SEHNR and CDR2 FQNEAQ (reference sequence). Here the CDR3 DNA reads TGTGCCAGCAGCTTAGGGACAGGGGTACACGAGCAGTACTTC. It encodes CASSLGTGVHEQYF.

V gene TRBV28 combines with J gene TRBJ1-3; TRBD1 aligns across 8 bases. The CDR3 loop spans 17 amino acids. The trim removed 6 bases at V and 0 bases at J, leaving 10 bases unmatched. The germline V gene has CDR1 MDHEN and CDR2 SYDVKM. The CDR3: CASRRTGTGLSGNTIYF. The CDR3 region has the DNA TGTGCCAGCAGAAGGACCGGGACAGGTCTCTCTGGAAACACCATATATTTT.

V usage is TRBV5-1 and J usage is TRBJ2-1; 9 nucleotides align to TRBD2. The V gene end was trimmed by 0 bases and the J gene end by 9 bases; junction bases not matched to a gene: 4. Per the germline V gene, CDR1 is SGHRS and CDR2 is YFSETQ. The CDR3 is 14 residues long. The CDR3 coding sequence is TGCGCCAGCAGCTTGGGGGTAGCGGGGGTTGAGCAGTTCTTC. Translating gives CASSLGVAGVEQFF. The full variable domain, rest sourced from reference TRBV5-1 and TRBJ2-1, is KAGVTQTPRYLIKTRGQQVTLSCSPISGHRSVSWYQQTPGQGLQFLFEYFSETQRNKGNFPGRFSGRQFSNSRSEMNVSTLELGDSALYLCASSLGVAGVEQFFGPGTRLTVL.

V and J are TRBV11-2 and TRBJ1-2, with D maybe TRBD1 (6 bases). The CDR3 consists of 15 residues. Germline-derived CDR1 and CDR2 are SGHAT and FQNNGV. Trimming removed 1 base at V and 8 bases at J, with 17 bases between. The CDR3 DNA follows: TGTGCCAGCAGCTTAGTGGCGGCTTCTCAGGGGGGCTACACCTTC. Translation: CASSLVAASQGGYTF.